This TCR beta chain was sequenced for a study of cytomegalovirus exposure and HLA in healthy donors. Study-wide results and limits: CMV antigen specificity of a few CMV-associated chains was confirmed in vitro.

V lost 0 bases to trimming and J lost 6 bases, with 5 bases between them. The CDR3 covers 12 residues. CDR1 GTSNPN and CDR2 SVGIG come from the germline V gene (reference sequence). Repertoires were generated with immunoSEQ multiplex PCR, while TCRdb's copy carries only in-frame clones and drops some. The sample has fewer than 250,000 clones; 75% to 90% are singletons. In regard to this clone: Its antigen is not known.

The chain combines TRBV30 with TRBJ2-2; no definite D call. This receptor was obtained from a woman between 18 and 29 years old in good health and CMV-seronegative. Sequencing used PBMCs. The CDR3 is CAWSVSPGELFF. Here the CDR3 DNA reads TGTGCCTGGAGTGTTTCCCCCGGGGAGCTGTTTTTT.